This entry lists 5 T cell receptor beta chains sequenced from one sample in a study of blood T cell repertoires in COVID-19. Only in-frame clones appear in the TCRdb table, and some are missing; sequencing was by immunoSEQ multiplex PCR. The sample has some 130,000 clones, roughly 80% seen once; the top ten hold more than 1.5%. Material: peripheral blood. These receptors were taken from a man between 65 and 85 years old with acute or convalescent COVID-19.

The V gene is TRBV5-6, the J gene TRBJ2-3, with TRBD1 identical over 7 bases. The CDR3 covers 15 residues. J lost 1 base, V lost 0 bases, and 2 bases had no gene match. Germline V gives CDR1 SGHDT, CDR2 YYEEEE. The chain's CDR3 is CASSLGGGGTDTQYF. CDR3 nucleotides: TGTGCCAGCAGCTTGGGAGGGGGCGGCACAGATACGCAGTATTTT.

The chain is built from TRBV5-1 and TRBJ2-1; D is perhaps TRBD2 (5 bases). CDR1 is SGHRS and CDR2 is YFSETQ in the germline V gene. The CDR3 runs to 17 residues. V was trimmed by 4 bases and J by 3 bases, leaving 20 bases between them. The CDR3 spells CASSPLGSQLNYNEQFF. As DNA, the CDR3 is TGCGCCAGCAGCCCCCTGGGGAGCCAACTAAACTACAATGAGCAGTTCTTC.

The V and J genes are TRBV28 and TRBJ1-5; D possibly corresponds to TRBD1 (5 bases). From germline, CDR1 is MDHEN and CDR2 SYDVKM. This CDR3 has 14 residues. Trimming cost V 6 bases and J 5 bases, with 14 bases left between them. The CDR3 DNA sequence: TGTGCCAGCAGCCGGTCCCTGGGGCATCAGCCCCAGCATTTT. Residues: CASSRSLGHQPQHF. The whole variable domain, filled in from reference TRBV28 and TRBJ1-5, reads DVKVTQSSRYLVKRTGEKVFLECVQDMDHENMFWYRQDPGLGLRLIYFSYDVKMKEKGDIPEGYSVSREKKERFSLILESASTNQTSMYLCASSRSLGHQPQHFGDGTRLSIL.

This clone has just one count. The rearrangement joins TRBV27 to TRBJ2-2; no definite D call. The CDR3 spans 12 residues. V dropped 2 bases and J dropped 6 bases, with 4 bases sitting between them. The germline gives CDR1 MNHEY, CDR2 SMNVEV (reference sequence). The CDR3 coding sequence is TGTGCCAGCAGTTTAGTCGCCGGGGAGCTGTTTTTT. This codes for CASSLVAGELFF.

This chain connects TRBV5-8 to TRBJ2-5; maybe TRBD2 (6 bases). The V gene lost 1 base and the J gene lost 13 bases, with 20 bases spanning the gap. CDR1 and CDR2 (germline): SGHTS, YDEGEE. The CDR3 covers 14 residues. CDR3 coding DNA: TGTGCCAGCAGCTTGTTGGGACTCGGCACTCCGGGGTACTTC. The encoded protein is CASSLLGLGTPGYF.